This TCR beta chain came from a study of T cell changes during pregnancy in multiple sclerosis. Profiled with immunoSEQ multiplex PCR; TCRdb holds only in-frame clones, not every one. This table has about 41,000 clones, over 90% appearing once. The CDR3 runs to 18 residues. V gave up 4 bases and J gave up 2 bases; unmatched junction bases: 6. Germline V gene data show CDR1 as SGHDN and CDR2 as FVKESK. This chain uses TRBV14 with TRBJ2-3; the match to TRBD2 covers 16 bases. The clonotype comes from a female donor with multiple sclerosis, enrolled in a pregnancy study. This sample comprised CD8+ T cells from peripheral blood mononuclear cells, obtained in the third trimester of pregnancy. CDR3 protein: CASSPGTSGGAITDTQYF. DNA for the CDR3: TGTGCCAGCAGCCCCGGGACTAGCGGGGGGGCCATCACAGATACGCAGTATTTT.